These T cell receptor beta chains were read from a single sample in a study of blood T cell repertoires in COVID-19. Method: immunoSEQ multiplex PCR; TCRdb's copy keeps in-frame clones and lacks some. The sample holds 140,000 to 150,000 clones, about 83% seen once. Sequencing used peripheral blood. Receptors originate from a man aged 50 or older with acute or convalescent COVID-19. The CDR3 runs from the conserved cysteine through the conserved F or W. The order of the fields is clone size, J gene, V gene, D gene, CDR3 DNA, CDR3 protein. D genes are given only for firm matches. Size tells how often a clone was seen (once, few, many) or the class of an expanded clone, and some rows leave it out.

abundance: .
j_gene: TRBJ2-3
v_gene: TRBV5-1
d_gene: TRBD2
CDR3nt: TGCGCCAGCAGCACCGGACTAGCGGGGGGCCCGGGAGATACGCAGTATTTT
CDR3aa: CASSTGLAGGPGDTQYF

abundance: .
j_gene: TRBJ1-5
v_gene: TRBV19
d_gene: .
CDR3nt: TGTGCCAGTAGTATAGGAGGAGTTGTTAAGCCCCAGCATTTT
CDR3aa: CASSIGGVVKPQHF

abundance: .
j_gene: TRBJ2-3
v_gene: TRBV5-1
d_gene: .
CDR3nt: TGCGCCAGCAGCTACTTAACAGGGATCAGCACAGATACGCAGTATTTT
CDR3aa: CASSYLTGISTDTQYF

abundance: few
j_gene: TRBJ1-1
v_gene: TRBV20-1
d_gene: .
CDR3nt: TGCAGTGCTAGTTCTGAGGTTTCAGCTTTCTTT
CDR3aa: CSASSEVSAFF

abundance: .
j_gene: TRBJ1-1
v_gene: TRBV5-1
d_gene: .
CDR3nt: TGCGCCAGTGGGGTCTACGGGGTTGACACTGAAGCTTTCTTT
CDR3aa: CASGVYGVDTEAFF

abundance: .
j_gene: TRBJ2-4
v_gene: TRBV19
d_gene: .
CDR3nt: TGTGCCAGTAGTGCCCCCGAGACAGCCCCAACTACCTCCATTCAGTACTTC
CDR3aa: CASSAPETAPTTSIQYF

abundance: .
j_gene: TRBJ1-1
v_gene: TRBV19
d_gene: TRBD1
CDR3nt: TGTGCCAGTAGTCCCGACAGGGTCGCAACAGAAGCTTTCTTT
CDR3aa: CASSPDRVATEAFF

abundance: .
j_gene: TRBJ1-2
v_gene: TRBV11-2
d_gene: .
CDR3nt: TGTGCCAGCAGCCCCGGGGGTCCGAACTATGGCTACACCTTC
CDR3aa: CASSPGGPNYGYTF

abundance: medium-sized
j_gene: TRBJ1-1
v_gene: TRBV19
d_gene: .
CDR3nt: TGTGCCAGTAAACAGAACACTGAAGCTTTCTTT
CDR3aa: CASKQNTEAFF

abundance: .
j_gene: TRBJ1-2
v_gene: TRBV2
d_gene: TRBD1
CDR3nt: TGTGCCAGCAGTGCAGGGGGCTCCCCCTATGGCTACACCTTC
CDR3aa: CASSAGGSPYGYTF

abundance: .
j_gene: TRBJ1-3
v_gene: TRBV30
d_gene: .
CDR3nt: TGTGCCTGGAGTGTACAGGGAGGGAGCTCTGGAAACACCATATATTTT
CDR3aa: CAWSVQGGSSGNTIYF

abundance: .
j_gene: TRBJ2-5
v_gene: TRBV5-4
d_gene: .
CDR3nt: TGTGCCAGCAGCTTGAATCTGGGCCGGGAGACCCAGTACTTC
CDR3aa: CASSLNLGRETQYF

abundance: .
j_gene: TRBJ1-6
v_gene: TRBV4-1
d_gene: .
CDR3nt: TGCGCCAGCAGGGAGGAATATAATTCACCCCTCCACTTT
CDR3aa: CASREEYNSPLHF

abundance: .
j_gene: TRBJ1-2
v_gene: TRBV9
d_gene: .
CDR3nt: TGTGCCAGCAGCGTAGATTCCCGGGAACAGAATGGCTACACCTTC
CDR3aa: CASSVDSREQNGYTF

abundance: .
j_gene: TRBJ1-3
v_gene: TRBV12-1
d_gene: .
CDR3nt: TGTGCCAGCAGCTTTGCGGGACAGCAAAGCTCTGGAAACACCATATATTTT
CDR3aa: CASSFAGQQSSGNTIYF

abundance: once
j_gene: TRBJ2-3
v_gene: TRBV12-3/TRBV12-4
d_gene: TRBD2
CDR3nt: TGTGCCAGCAGCCCAACTAGCGTGGATACGCAGTATTTT
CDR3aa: CASSPTSVDTQYF

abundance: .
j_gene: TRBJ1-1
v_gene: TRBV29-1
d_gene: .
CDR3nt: TGCAGCGTCGGGGGTCGGCTCTACACTGAAGCTTTCTTT
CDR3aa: CSVGGRLYTEAFF

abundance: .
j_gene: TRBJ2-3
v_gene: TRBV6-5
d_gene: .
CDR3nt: TGTGCCAGCAGTTACCGTGCAGAAAATACAGATACGCAGTATTTT
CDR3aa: CASSYRAENTDTQYF

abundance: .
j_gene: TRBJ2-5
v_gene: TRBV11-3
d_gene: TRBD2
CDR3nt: TGTGCCAGCAGCTTGGGGACTAGCGGGGAGGAAGAGACCCAGTACTTC
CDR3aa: CASSLGTSGEEETQYF

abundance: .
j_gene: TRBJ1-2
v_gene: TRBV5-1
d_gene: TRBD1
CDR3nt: TGCGCCAGCAGCGCGGACAGGGCCTATGGCTACACCTTC
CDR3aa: CASSADRAYGYTF

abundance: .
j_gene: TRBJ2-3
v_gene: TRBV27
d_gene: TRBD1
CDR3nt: TGTGCCAGCAGGGACCTCGGACAGGTCCTCACAGATACGCAGTATTTT
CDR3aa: CASRDLGQVLTDTQYF

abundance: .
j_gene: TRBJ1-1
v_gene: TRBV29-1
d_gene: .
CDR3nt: TGCAGCGTTAAATCGGCAGGACAAAATTGGTACACTGAAGCTTTCTTT
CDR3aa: CSVKSAGQNWYTEAFF

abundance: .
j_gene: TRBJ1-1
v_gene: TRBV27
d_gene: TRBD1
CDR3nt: TGTGCCGCACGCGCCGCAGGGGGCACTGAAGCTTTCTTT
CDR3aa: CAARAAGGTEAFF

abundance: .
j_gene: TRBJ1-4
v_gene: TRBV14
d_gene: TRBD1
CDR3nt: TGTGCCAGCAGCCAAGGGGACAGGGGAGACGAAAAACTGTTTTTT
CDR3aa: CASSQGDRGDEKLFF

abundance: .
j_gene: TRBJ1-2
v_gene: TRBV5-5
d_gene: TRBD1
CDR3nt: TGTGCCAGCAGCCAGACGACAGGGGTGGATGGTGGCTACACCTTC
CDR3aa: CASSQTTGVDGGYTF

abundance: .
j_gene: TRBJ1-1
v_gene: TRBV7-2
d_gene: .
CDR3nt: TGTGCCAGCAGCTTAAAGTTCAGGGAGAACACTGAAGCTTTCTTT
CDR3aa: CASSLKFRENTEAFF

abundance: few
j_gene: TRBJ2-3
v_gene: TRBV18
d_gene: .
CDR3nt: TGTGCCAGCCTACCCACGGCAGGGGCTACAGATACGCAGTATTTT
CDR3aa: CASLPTAGATDTQYF

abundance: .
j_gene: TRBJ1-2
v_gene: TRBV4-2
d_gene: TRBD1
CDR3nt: TGTGCCAGCAGAACTACAGGGGGCCTCTATGGCTACACCTTC
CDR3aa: CASRTTGGLYGYTF

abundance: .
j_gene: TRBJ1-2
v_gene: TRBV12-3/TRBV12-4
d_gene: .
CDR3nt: TGTGCCAGCAGTTATGGAGCGGTTCTCACCTTC
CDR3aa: CASSYGAVLTF

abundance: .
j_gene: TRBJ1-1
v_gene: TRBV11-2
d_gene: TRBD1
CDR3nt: TGTGCCAGCAGCCACACCGGGACAGCTGAAGCTTTCTTT
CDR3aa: CASSHTGTAEAFF

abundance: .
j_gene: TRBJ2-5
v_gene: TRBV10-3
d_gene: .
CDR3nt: TGTGCCACTGGACAGACCCAGACCCAGTACTTC
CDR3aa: CATGQTQTQYF

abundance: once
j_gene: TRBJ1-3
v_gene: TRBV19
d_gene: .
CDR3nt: TGTGCCAGTAGTATTGGGGAGGAGGGGACGGGAGACACCATATATTTT
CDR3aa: CASSIGEEGTGDTIYF

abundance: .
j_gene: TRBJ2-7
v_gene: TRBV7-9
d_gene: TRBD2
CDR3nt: TGTGCCAGCAGCTCCGGACTAGCGGGGGGCCCTTATCAGTACTTC
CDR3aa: CASSSGLAGGPYQYF

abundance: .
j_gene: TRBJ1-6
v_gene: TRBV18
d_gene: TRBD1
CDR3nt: TGTGCCAGCTCACTAGACCGGGACAGGAATTCACCCCTCCACTTT
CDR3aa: CASSLDRDRNSPLHF

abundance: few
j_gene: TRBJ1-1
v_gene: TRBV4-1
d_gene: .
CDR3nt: TGCGCCAGCAGCCACGGTGGGAGACTGAACACTGAAGCTTTCTTT
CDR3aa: CASSHGGRLNTEAFF

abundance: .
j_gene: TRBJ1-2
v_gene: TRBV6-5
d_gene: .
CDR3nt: TGTGCCAGAGGTGCGAGGGCATTCACCTTC
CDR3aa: CARGARAFTF

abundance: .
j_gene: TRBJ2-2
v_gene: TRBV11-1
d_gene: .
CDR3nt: TGTGCCAGCAGCACCCGAGAGGACGGGGAGCTGTTTTTT
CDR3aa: CASSTREDGELFF

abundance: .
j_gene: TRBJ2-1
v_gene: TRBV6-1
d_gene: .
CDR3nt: TGTGCCAGCAGTGAGAACAGAAACAATGAGCAGTTCTTC
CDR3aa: CASSENRNNEQFF

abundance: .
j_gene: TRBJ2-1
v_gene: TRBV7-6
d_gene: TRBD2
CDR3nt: TGTGCCAGCAGCTTATCATCTAGCGGGGGGTACAATGAGCAGTTCTTC
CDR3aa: CASSLSSSGGYNEQFF

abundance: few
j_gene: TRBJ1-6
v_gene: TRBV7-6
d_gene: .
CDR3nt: TGTGCCAGCAGCTTAACAGCTAGTGGGGCGACGGAGTATAATTCACCCCTCCACTTT
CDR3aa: CASSLTASGATEYNSPLHF

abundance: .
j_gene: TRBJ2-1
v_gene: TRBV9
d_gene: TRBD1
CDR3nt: TGTGCCAGCAGCGTAGGGGACAGCTACAATGAGCAGTTCTTC
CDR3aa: CASSVGDSYNEQFF

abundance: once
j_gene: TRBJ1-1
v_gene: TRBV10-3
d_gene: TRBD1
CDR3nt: TGTGCCATCAGGCCGTCGAATACAGGGGACACTGAAGCTTTCTTT
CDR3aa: CAIRPSNTGDTEAFF

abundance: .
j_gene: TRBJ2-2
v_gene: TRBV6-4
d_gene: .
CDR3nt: TGTGCCAGCAGTGACCCAGGGGCGCCACCCGGGGAGCTGTTTTTT
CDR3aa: CASSDPGAPPGELFF

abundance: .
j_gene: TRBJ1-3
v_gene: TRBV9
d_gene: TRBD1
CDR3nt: TGTGCCAGCAGCCAGAGGGGACAGGGTGTCCCAAACACCATATATTTT
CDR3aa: CASSQRGQGVPNTIYF

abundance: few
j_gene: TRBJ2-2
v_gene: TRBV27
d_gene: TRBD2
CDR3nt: TGTGCCAGCAGACGTTTCGTACTAGCGGGGATGACGAACACCGGGGAGCTGTTTTTT
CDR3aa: CASRRFVLAGMTNTGELFF

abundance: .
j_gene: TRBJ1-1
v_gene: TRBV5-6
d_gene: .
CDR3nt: TGTGCCAGCAGCCCGGCCTTGGGGCACACTGAAGCTTTCTTT
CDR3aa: CASSPALGHTEAFF

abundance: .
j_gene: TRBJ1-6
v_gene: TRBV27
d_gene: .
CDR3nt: TGTGCCAGCAGTTTATCGCCACAGGCGGCCCTATATTCACCCCTCCACTTT
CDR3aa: CASSLSPQAALYSPLHF

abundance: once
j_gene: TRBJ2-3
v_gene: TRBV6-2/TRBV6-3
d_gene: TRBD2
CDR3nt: TGTGCCAGCAGTTACATCCGGGGGGGCCTTACAGATACGCAGTATTTT
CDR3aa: CASSYIRGGLTDTQYF

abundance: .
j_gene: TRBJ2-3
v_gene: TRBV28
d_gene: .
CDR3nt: TGTGCCAGCAGTCCGCGGAGGGATACGCAGTATTTT
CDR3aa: CASSPRRDTQYF

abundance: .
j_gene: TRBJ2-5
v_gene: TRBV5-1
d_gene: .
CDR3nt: TGCGCCAGCAGCTTGGTACCTCTCGAGGGCGGGACCCAGTACTTC
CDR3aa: CASSLVPLEGGTQYF

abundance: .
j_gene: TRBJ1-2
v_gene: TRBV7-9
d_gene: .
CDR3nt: TGTGCCAGCAGCTTGGGGGAGGGTAACTATGGCTACACCTTC
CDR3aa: CASSLGEGNYGYTF

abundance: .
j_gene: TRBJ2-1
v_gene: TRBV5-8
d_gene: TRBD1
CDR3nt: TGTGCCAGCAGCTCCGCTCGGGACAGGGCTTTGGTTGGGCAGTTCTTC
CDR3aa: CASSSARDRALVGQFF